The TCR beta chain under discussion was sequenced for a study of metastatic and nonmetastatic thyroid tumors. TCRdb re-processed the PCR reads through MiXCR. The profile shows 25,000 to 30,000 clones, more than 14% of them singletons. By its share, this clone is large (0.1 to 1%). Germline V gives CDR1 WNHNN, CDR2 SYGVQD (reference sequence). The CDR3 totals 15 residues. V was trimmed by 0 bases and J by 0 bases, leaving 8 bases between them. Patients were all untreated before their thyroid surgery. The sequence derives from a male donor with papillary thyroid cancer or a benign thyroid nodule (not recorded which). Some clones in this sample may be carry-over from other donors' samples. Sequenced sample: blood. The V call is TRBV10-1, the J call TRBJ2-5; no clear D gene. CDR3: CASSESPSYQETQYF. In DNA, the CDR3 is TGCGCCAGCAGTGAGTCACCGTCCTACCAAGAGACCCAGTACTTC.